The clone carrying this TCR beta chain occurred many times. What it binds is unknown. One entry per CDR3 protein results from TCRdb running MiXCR on the reads. This sample has about 600,000 distinct CDR3 sequences; 20% to 30% occur once, and the top ten carry roughly 8%. Germline CDR1 SGHVS, CDR2 FNYEAQ. The CDR3 covers 13 residues. The V and J ends lost 4 bases and 8 bases, in that order; junction bases with no gene match: 4. This entry belongs to a study of T cell repertoires in cytomegalovirus infection. The study's findings and limits: Frequencies of public TCR beta families were cumulated, and this identified carriers of CMV plus the relevant HLA. There were HLA-C-restricted CMV-specific TCR beta clonotypes dominating the ex vivo response.

This sequence originates from a human donor in good health (CMV status not recorded). Some clones in this sample may be carry-over from other donors' samples. The V and J genes are TRBV7-6 and TRBJ2-2; 7 positions agree with TRBD1. The sample was CD8+ T cells from PBMCs. CDR3 bases: TGTGCCAGCAGCTCGACAGGGTTGGGGGAGCTGTTTTTT. It encodes CASSSTGLGELFF.